This TCR beta chain derives from a study of Graves' ophthalmopathy and Graves' hyperthyroidism. The table lists this clonotype with many counts. This CDR3 is built from 15 residues. The germline V gene encodes CDR1 MNHNY and CDR2 SVGAGI (reference sequence). Germline trimming cut 0 bases from V and 7 bases from J; bases unmatched to any gene: 5. RNA transcripts yielded amplified TCR beta CDR3 regions. The first round was an RT-PCR with HTBI primers, and the second round was a multiplex PCR. From the multiplex PCR reads, TCRdb called clonotypes with MiXCR, one entry per CDR3 protein. The repertoire has 200,000 to 250,000 distinct CDR3 sequences, approximately 28% of them found once; the top ten carry approximately 8.6%. Ophthalmopathy donors were characterized by moderate-to-severe activity, CAS of at least 3, NOSPECS of at least 4, and duration under 3 months. The PBMCs had their origin in roughly 9.4 ml of fresh peripheral blood.

Specimen: peripheral blood. The receptor's source is a man aged 50 to 59 with Graves' ophthalmopathy. This chain uses TRBV6-6 with TRBJ2-7, with 11 bases that match TRBD2. Here the CDR3 reads CASSYSTSGTSEQYF. Here the CDR3 DNA reads TGTGCCAGCAGTTACTCGACTAGCGGGACGTCAGAGCAGTACTTC.